This T cell receptor beta chain stems from a study of metastatic and nonmetastatic thyroid tumors. Study results and caveats: It was reportedly found that TCR beta diversity was significantly higher in malignant thyroid tumors than in benign nodules, a difference seen in both blood and tumor samples.

Patients underwent thyroid surgery, and none had received any treatment before it. Per the germline V gene, CDR1 is MNHEY and CDR2 is SMNVEV (reference sequence). V gave up 6 bases and J gave up 7 bases; unmatched junction bases: 13. This CDR3 spans 15 amino acids. Using MiXCR, TCRdb re-called clones from the PCR reads. This table has around 15,000 clones, about a quarter appearing once. This clone counts as medium-sized. Antigen: not known. This receptor was obtained from a female donor with papillary thyroid cancer or a benign thyroid nodule (not recorded which). Some clones in this sample may be carry-over from other donors' samples. Input material: tumor tissue. The chain recombines TRBV27 with TRBJ2-7; 9 nucleotides match TRBD2. The CDR3 nucleotides are TGTGCCAGCAGCCGGGACAGCGGGGGGTTCTTGGAGCAGTACTTC. Its protein is CASSRDSGGFLEQYF.